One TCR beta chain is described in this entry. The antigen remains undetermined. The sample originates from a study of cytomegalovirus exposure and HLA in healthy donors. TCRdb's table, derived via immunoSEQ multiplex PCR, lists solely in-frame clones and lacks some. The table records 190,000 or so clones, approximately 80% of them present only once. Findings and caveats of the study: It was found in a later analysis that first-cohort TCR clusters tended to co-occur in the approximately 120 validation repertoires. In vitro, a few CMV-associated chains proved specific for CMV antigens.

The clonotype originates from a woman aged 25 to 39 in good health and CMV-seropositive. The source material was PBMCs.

As DNA, the CDR3 is TGTGCCACCAGCAGAGATGGCGGAACAGGTTCCTACGAGCAGTACTTC. Amino acid sequence: CATSRDGGTGSYEQYF. J is TRBJ2-7 and V is TRBV15, with TRBD1 as a possible D gene (5 bases). The CDR3 totals 16 residues. CDR1 and CDR2 (germline): LNHNV, YYDKDF (reference sequence). With 0 bases removed from V and 1 base from J, the gap between germline ends came to 13 bases.